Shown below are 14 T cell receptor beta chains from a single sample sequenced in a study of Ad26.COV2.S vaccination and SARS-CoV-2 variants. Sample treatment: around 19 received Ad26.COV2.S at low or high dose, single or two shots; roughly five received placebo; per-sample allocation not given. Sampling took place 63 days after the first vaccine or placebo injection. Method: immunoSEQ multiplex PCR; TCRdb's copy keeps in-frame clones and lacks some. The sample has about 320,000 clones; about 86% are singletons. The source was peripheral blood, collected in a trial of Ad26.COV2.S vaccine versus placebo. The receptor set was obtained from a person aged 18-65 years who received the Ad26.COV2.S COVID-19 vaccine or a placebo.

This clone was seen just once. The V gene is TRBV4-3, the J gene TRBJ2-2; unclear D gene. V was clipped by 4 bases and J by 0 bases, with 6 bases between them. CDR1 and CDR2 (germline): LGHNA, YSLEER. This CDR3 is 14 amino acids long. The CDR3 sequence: CASSPGSNTGELFF. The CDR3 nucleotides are TGCGCCAGCAGCCCTGGTTCGAACACCGGGGAGCTGTTTTTT.

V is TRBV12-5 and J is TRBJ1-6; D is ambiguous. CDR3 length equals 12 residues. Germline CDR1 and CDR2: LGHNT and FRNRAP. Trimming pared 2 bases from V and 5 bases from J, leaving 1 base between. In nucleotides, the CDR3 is TGTGCTAGTGGTTTGAATAATTCACCCCTCCACTTT. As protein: CASGLNNSPLHF.

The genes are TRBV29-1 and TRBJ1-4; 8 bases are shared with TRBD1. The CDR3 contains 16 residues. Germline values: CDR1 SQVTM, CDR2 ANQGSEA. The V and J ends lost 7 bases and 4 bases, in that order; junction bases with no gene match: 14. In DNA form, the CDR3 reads TGCAGCGCACGGACAGGGAGGGTTCCATTTAATGAAAAACTGTTTTTT. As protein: CSARTGRVPFNEKLFF.

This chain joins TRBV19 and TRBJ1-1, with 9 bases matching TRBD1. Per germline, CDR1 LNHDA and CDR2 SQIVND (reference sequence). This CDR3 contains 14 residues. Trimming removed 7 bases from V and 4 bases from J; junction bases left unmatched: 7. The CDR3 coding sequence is TGTGCCAGTACCACAGGGGGCTTTGGCACTGAAGCTTTCTTT. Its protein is CASTTGGFGTEAFF. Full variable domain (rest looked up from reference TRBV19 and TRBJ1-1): DGGITQSPKYLFRKEGQNVTLSCEQNLNHDAMYWYRQDPGQGLRLIYYSQIVNDFQKGDIAEGYSVSREKKESFPLTVTSAQKNPTAFYLCASTTGGFGTEAFFGQGTRLTVV.

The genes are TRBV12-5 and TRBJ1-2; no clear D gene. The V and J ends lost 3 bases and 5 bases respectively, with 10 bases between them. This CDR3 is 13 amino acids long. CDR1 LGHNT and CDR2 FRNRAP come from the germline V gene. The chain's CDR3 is CASGFSGPYGYTF. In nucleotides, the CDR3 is TGTGCTAGTGGTTTCTCGGGCCCATATGGCTACACCTTC.

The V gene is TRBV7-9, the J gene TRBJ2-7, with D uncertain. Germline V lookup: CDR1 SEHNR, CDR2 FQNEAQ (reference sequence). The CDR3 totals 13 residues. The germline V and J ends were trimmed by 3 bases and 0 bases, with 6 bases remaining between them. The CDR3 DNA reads TGTGCCAGCAGCTTTTTCAGCTCCTACGAGCAGTACTTC. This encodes CASSFFSSYEQYF. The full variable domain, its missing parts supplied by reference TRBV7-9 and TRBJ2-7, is DTGVSQNPRHKITKRGQNVTFRCDPISEHNRLYWYRQTLGQGPEFLTYFQNEAQLEKSRLLSDRFSAERPKGSFSTLEIQRTEQGDSAMYLCASSFFSSYEQYFGPGTRLTVT.

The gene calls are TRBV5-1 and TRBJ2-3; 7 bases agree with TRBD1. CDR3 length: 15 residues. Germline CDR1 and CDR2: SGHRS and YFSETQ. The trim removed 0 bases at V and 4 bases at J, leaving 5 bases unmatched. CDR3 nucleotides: TGCGCCAGCAGCTTGGCGGGACAGTCCCCAGATACGCAGTATTTT. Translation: CASSLAGQSPDTQYF.

The CDR3 here is CASRSKGSLPEQYF. The DNA for the CDR3 is TGTGCCAGCAGATCTAAGGGCAGCCTCCCGGAGCAGTACTTC. The rearrangement uses TRBV7-8 and TRBJ2-7; the D is unclear. The germline V and J ends were trimmed by 6 bases and 7 bases, with 19 bases remaining between them. This CDR3 region has 14 residues. CDR1 and CDR2 (germline): SGHVS, FQNEAQ.

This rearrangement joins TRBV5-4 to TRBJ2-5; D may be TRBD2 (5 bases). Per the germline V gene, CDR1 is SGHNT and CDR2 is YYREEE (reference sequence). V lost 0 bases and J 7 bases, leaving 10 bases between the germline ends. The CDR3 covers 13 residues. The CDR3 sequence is CASSLDGVGTQYF. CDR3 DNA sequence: TGTGCCAGCAGCTTGGACGGGGTTGGGACCCAGTACTTC. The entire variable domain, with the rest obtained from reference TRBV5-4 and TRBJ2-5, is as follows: ETGVTQSPTHLIKTRGQQVTLRCSSQSGHNTVSWYQQALGQGPQFIFQYYREEENGRGNFPPRFSGLQFPNYSSELNVNALELDDSALYLCASSLDGVGTQYFGPGTRLLVL.

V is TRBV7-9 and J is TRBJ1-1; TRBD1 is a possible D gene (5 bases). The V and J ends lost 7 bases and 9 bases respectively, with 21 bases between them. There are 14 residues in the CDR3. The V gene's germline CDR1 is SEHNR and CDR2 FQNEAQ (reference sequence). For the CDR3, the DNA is TGTGCCAGCACTAACAAAGGGGCCCCAGGGAAAGCTTTCTTT. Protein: CASTNKGAPGKAFF.

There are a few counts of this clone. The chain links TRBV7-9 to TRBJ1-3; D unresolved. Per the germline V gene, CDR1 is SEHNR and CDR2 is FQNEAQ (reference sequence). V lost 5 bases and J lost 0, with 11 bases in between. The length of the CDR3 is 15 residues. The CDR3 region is CASSPDGRSGNTIYF. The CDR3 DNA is TGTGCCAGCAGCCCCGACGGGCGCTCTGGAAACACCATATATTTT. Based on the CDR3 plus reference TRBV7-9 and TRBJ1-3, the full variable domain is DTGVSQNPRHKITKRGQNVTFRCDPISEHNRLYWYRQTLGQGPEFLTYFQNEAQLEKSRLLSDRFSAERPKGSFSTLEIQRTEQGDSAMYLCASSPDGRSGNTIYFGEGSWLTVV.

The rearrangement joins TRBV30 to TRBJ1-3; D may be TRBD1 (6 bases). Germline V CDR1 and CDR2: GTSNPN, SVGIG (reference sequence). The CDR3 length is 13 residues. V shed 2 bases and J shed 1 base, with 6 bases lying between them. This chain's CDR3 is CAWSQGSGNTIYF. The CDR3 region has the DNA TGTGCCTGGAGTCAGGGGTCTGGAAACACCATATATTTT.

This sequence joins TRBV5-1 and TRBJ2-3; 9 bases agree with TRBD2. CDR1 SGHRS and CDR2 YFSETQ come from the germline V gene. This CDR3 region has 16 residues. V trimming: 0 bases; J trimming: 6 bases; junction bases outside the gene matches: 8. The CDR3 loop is CASSLEGRGGMDTQYF. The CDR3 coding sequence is TGCGCCAGCAGCTTGGAAGGGCGGGGGGGCATGGATACGCAGTATTTT.

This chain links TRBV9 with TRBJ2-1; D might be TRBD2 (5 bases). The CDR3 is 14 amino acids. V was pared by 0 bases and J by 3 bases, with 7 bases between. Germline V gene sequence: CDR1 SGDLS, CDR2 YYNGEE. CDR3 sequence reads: CASSVAGVYNEQFF. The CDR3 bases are TGTGCCAGCAGCGTAGCCGGGGTCTACAATGAGCAGTTCTTC.